This T cell receptor (beta chain) was documented in a study of identical twins. Comment on this clonotype: Its matching antigen is unknown.

Whole-study findings and limits: Invariant cells of the MAIT and iNKT types might have partly distorted the zero-insertion analyses. Twins' excess sharing was less marked for out-of-frame beta sequences. The more abundant beta clonotypes in cord blood had fewer insertions, and memory repertoires did not show this.

A universal primer site came from template switching; cDNA carried unique molecular identifiers. TCRdb processed the 5' RACE reads anew with MiXCR; each CDR3 protein has one entry. The repertoire holds 1.5 million to 2 million distinct CDR3 sequences, about 32% seen once, with around 0.3% in the top ten. Trimming stripped 2 bases from V and 2 bases from J, with 13 bases between. The CDR3 consists of 16 residues. This clonotype was obtained from a newborn girl in good health. The chain is built from TRBV12-3 or TRBV12-4 and TRBJ1-5; D is undetermined. Sequenced material: cord blood. The CDR3 region is CASSLSRVRGNQPQHF. The CDR3 DNA sequence: TGTGCCAGCAGTTTATCCCGGGTACGGGGCAATCAGCCCCAGCATTTT.